This T cell receptor (beta chain) comes out of a study of blood T cells in healthy people across ages. V lost 7 bases, J lost 5 bases, and 14 bases stayed unmatched. This CDR3 contains 14 residues. Per the germline V gene, CDR1 is DFQATT and CDR2 is SNEGSKA (reference sequence). PCR was performed a second time for about 7 to 12 cycles using a sample-barcoded 5' primer and a J-beta primer mix. Sequencing of every sample gave 2.5 million or more CDR3-containing paired-end reads. TCRdb reanalysed the 5' RACE reads using MiXCR and keeps one entry per CDR3 protein. The sample consists of hundreds of thousands of distinct CDR3 sequences, 56% of them appearing once. Per sample, extraction of total RNA gave at least 6 micrograms in every case.

The rearrangement joins TRBV20-1 to TRBJ2-7, with 7 bases fitting TRBD2. This sequence originates from a man between 35 and 55 years old in good health. The sequencing sample was made of blood. In nucleotides, the CDR3 is TGCAGTGTCCCACGTCGCGGGGGAAACGACGAGCAGTACTTC. Translating it yields CSVPRRGGNDEQYF.